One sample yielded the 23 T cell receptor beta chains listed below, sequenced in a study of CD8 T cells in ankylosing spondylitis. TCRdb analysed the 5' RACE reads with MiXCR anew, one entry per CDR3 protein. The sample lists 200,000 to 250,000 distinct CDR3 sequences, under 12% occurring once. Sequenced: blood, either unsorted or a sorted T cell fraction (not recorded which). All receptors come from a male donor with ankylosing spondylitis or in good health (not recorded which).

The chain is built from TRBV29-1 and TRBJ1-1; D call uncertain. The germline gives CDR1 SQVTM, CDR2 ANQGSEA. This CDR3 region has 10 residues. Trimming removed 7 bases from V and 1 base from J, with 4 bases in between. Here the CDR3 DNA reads TGCAGCGCCCAGAACACTGAAGCTTTCTTT. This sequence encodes CSAQNTEAFF.

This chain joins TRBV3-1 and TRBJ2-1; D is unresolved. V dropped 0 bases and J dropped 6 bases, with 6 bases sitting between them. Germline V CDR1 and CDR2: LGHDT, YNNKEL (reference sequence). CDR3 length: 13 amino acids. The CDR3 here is CASSQDRVNEQFF. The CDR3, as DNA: TGTGCCAGCAGCCAAGATCGGGTCAATGAGCAGTTCTTC.

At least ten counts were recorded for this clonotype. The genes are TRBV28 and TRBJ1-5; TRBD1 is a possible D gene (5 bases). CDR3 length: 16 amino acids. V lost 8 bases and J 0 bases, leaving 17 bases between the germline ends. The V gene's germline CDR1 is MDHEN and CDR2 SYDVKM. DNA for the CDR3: TGTGCCAGCCTGGGACGGCTTTCCTATAGCAATCAGCCCCAGCATTTT. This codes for CASLGRLSYSNQPQHF.

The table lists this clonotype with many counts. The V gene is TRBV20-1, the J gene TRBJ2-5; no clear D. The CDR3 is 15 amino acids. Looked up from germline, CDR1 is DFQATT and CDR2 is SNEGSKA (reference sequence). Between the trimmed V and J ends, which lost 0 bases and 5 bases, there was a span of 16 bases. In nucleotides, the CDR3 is TGCAGTGCTAGAGATGGCGGCGACCCTTGGGAGACCCAGTACTTC. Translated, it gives CSARDGGDPWETQYF.

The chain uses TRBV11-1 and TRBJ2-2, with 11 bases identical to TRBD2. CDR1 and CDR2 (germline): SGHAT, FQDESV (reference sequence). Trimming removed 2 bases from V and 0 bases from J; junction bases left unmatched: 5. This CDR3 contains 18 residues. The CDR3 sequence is CASSLRASGGTNTGELFF. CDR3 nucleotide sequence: TGTGCCAGCAGCTTACGTGCTAGCGGGGGGACGAACACCGGGGAGCTGTTTTTT.

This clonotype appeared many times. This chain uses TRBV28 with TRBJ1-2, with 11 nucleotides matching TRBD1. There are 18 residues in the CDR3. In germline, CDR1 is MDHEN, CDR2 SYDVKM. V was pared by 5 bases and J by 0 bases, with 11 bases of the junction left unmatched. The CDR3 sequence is CASSDRDRGVKANYGYTF. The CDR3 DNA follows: TGTGCCAGCAGTGACCGGGACAGGGGGGTAAAGGCTAACTATGGCTACACCTTC.

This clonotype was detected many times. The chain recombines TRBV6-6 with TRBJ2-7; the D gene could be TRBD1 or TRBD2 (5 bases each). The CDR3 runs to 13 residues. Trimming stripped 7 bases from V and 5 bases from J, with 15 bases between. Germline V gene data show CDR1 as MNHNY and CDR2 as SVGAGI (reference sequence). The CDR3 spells CASTIDTGHEQYF. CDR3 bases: TGTGCCAGCACCATTGACACGGGGCACGAGCAGTACTTC.

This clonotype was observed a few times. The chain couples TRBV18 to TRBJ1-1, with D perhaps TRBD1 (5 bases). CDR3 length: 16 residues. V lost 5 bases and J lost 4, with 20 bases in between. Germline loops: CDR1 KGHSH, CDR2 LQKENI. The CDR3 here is CASSALTDLRSTEAFF. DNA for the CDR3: TGTGCCAGCTCAGCCCTGACAGACCTAAGGAGCACTGAAGCTTTCTTT.

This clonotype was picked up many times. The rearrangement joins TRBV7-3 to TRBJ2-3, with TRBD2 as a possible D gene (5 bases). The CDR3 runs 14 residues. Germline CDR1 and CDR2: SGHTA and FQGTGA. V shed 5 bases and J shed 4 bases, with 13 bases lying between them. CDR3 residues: CASSPGWRADTQYF. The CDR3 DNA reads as TGTGCCAGCAGCCCCGGGTGGCGGGCAGATACGCAGTATTTT.

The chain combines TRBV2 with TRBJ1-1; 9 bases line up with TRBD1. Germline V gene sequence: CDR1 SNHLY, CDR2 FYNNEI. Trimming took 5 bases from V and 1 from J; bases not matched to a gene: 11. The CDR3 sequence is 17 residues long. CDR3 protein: CASSSSVKGQGNTEAFF. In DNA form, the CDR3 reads TGTGCCAGCAGTTCAAGCGTAAAGGGACAGGGGAACACTGAAGCTTTCTTT. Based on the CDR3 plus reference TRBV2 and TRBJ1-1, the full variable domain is EPEVTQTPSHQVTQMGQEVILRCVPISNHLYFYWYRQILGQKVEFLVSFYNNEISEKSEIFDDQFSVERPDGSNFTLKIRSTKLEDSAMYFCASSSSVKGQGNTEAFFGQGTRLTVV.

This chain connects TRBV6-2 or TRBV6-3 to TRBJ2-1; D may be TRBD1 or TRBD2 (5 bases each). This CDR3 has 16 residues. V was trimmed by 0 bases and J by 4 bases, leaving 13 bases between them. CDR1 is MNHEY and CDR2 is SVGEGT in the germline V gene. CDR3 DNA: TGTGCCAGCAGTTACTCGGGGTTGGGGACGTACAATGAGCAGTTCTTC. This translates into CASSYSGLGTYNEQFF.

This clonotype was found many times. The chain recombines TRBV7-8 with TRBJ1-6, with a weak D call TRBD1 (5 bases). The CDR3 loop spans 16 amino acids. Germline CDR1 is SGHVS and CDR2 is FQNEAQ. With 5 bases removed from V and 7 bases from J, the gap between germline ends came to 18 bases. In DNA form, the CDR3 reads TGTGCCAGCAGCCCGAATAGTGGGGACGGAAATTCACCCCTCCACTTT. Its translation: CASSPNSGDGNSPLHF.

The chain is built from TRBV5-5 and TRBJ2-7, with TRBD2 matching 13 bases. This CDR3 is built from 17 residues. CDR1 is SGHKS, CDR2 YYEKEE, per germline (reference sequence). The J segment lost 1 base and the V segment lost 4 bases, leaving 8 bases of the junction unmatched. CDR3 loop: CASSPGTSGVFSYEQYF. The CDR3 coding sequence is TGTGCCAGCAGCCCGGGGACTAGCGGGGTTTTTTCCTACGAGCAGTACTTC.

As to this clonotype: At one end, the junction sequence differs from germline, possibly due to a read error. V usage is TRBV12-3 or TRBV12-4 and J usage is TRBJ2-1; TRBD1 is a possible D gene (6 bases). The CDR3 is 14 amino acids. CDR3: CASSPRGNNKEQFF. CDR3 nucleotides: TGTGCCAGCAGCCCCAGGGGTAACAACAAGGAGCAGTTCTTC.

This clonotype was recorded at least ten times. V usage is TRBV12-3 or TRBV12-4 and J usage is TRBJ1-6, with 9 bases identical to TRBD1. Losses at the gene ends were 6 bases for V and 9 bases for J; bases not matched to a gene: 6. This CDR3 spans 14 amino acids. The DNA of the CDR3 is TGTGCCAGCAGCAGGACAGGGGAAGTTTCACCCCTCCACTTT. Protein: CASSRTGEVSPLHF.

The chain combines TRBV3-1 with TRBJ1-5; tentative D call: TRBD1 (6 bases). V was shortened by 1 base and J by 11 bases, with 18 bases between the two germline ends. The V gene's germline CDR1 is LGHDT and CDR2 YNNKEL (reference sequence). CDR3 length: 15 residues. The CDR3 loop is CASSQGGTGWGAQHF. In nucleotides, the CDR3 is TGTGCCAGCAGCCAAGGAGGTACAGGGTGGGGAGCCCAGCATTTT.

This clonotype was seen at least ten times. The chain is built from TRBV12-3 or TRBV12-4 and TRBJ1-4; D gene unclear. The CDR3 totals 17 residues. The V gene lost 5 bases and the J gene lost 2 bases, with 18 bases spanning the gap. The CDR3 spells CASSPSQKSDTNEKLFF. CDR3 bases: TGTGCCAGCAGTCCGTCACAGAAATCCGATACTAATGAAAAACTGTTTTTT.

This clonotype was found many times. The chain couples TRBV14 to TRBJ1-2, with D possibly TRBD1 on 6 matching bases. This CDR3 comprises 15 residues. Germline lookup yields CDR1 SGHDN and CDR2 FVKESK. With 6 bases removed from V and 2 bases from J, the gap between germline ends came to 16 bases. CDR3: CASSPTGSLNYGYTF. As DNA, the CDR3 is TGTGCCAGCAGTCCCACAGGGTCTCTCAACTATGGCTACACCTTC.

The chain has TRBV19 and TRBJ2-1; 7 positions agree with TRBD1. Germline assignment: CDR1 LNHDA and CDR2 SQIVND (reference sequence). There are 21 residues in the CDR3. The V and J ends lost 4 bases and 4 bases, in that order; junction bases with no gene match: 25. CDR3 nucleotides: TGTGCCAGTAGTACGCCAAATGAGGGGGCCCGCCCGCAACCATATTACAATGAGCAGTTCTTC. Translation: CASSTPNEGARPQPYYNEQFF.

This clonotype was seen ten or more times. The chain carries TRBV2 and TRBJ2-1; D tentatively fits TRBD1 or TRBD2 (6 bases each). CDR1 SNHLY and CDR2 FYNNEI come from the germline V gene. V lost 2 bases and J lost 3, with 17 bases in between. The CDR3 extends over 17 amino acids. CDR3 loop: CASSEKGGAVGYNEQFF. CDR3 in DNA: TGTGCCAGCAGTGAAAAGGGGGGAGCAGTGGGCTACAATGAGCAGTTCTTC.

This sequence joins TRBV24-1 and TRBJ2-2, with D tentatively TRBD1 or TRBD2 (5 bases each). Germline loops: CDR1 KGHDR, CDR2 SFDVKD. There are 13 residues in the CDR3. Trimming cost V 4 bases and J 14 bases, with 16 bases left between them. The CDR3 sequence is CATSDRDGLHLFF. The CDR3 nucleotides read TGTGCCACCAGTGACCGGGACGGCCTTCATCTGTTTTTT.

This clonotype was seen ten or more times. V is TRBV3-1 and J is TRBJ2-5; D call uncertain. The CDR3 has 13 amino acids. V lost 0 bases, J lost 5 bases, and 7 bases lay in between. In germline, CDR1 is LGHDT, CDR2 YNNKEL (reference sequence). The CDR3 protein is CASSQEALETQYF. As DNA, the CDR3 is TGTGCCAGCAGCCAAGAAGCGCTCGAGACCCAGTACTTC.

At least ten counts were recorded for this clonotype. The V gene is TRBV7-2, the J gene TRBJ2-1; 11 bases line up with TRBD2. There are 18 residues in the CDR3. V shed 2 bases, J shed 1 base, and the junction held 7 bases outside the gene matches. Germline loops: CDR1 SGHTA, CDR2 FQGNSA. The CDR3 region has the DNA TGTGCCAGCAGCTTATACGCTAGCGGGGGGCTGTCCTACAATGAGCAGTTCTTC. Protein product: CASSLYASGGLSYNEQFF.